The clone carrying this T cell receptor (beta chain) was detected many times. Its antigen is still unknown. The sample comes from a study of Graves' ophthalmopathy and Graves' hyperthyroidism. Study in general: Specimen type is peripheral blood, obtained at initial diagnosis before any treatment. Broader study findings: The model's prediction of ophthalmopathy progression had 70.59% sensitivity and around 72% specificity.

Disease in donors with ophthalmopathy had moderate-to-severe activity, CAS ≥3, NOSPECS ≥4 and under 3 months' duration. The PBMCs used were ones drawn from 8 to 10 ml of fresh peripheral blood. Amplifying from RNA transcripts, the study obtained TCR beta CDR3 regions. HTBI primers were used in a first-round RT-PCR, which preceded a second-round multiplex PCR. Via MiXCR, TCRdb re-called the multiplex PCR reads, giving one row per CDR3 protein. The top ten hold roughly 1.5% of the sample, which has nearly 400,000 distinct CDR3 sequences, around 20% seen once. The length of the CDR3 is 16 residues. Germline CDR1 and CDR2: SGHNT and YENEEA. V was cut by 3 bases and J by 4 bases, with 18 bases left in between.

This sequence was found in a woman in her late teens or twenties with Graves' ophthalmopathy. Sequenced input: peripheral blood. This chain links TRBV11-3 with TRBJ1-2; perhaps TRBD1 as D (6 bases). The DNA for the CDR3 is TGTGCCAGCAGCTTCCAAGCCGGGACACCTATCTATGGCTACACCTTC. Translated: CASSFQAGTPIYGYTF.